A selection of T cell receptor beta chains follows, all from one sample in a study of blood T cell repertoires in COVID-19. Profiled with immunoSEQ multiplex PCR; TCRdb holds only in-frame clones, not every one. Found here are 250,000 or so clones, about 91% of them singletons; the top ten hold under 2.5%. The source material was PBMCs or T cells enriched from blood (not recorded which). The receptor source for this set is a woman aged 35 to 49 with acute COVID-19. The CDR3 runs from the conserved cysteine through the conserved F or W. D genes are given only for firm matches. Clone size appears in some rows only: once, few, many, or a class for an expanded clone.

D	V	J	size	DNA	CDR3
TRBD2	TRBV30	TRBJ2-7	NA	TGTGCCTGGAGTAGGGGCGGGAGCTCCTACGAGCAGTACTTC	CAWSRGGSSYEQYF
NA	TRBV6-5	TRBJ1-6	NA	TGTGCCAGCAGTTCCCTCTACAGGGTAGCTAATTCACCCCTCCACTTT	CASSSLYRVANSPLHF
TRBD2	TRBV6-4	TRBJ2-3	NA	TGTGCCAGCAGTGAGGCGTCTAGCGGGAGAGCTACGCAGTATTTT	CASSEASSGRATQYF
NA	TRBV7-9	TRBJ1-1	NA	TGTGCCAGCAGCTTAGGCGGGGATACTGAAGCTTTCTTT	CASSLGGDTEAFF
TRBD1	TRBV20-1	TRBJ2-5	NA	TGCAGTGCTAGTCTCGGACAGGGGTACCAAGAGACCCAGTACTTC	CSASLGQGYQETQYF
NA	TRBV28	TRBJ1-5	NA	TGTGCCAGCACTACAGGGCGGCAGCCCCAGCATTTT	CASTTGRQPQHF
NA	TRBV6-1	TRBJ1-2	NA	TGTGCCAGCAGTGAATACGGGGACTATGGCTACACCTTC	CASSEYGDYGYTF
TRBD1	TRBV29-1	TRBJ2-2	NA	TGCAGCGCGTACAGGGGCCCAAACACCGGGGAGCTGTTTTTT	CSAYRGPNTGELFF
TRBD1	TRBV24-1	TRBJ1-5	once	TGTGCCACCAGTAGTACAGGGGGCCAGCCCCAGCATTTT	CATSSTGGQPQHF
NA	TRBV5-1	TRBJ2-2	NA	TGCGCCAGCAGCTTCGACATGACCGGGGAGCTGTTTTTT	CASSFDMTGELFF
TRBD2	TRBV2	TRBJ2-1	NA	TGTGCCAGCAGGGGGCTAGCGGGAGCTTACAATGAGCAGTTCTTC	CASRGLAGAYNEQFF
TRBD2	TRBV24-1	TRBJ2-1	NA	TGTGCCACCAGTGACCCAACTAGCGGTCCAATGGGGAATGAGCAGTTCTTC	CATSDPTSGPMGNEQFF
TRBD2	TRBV10-3	TRBJ2-1	NA	TGTGCCATCAGTGAGTCAAGGCTAGCGGGTGGGTTCTTC	CAISESRLAGGFF
NA	TRBV12-3/TRBV12-4	TRBJ2-7	NA	TGTGCCAGCAGTTTATGGACAGCCTACGAGCAGTACTTC	CASSLWTAYEQYF
NA	TRBV5-1	TRBJ2-7	NA	TGCGCCAGCAGCTTGGGGGCAGTGAGCTCCTACGAGCAGTACTTC	CASSLGAVSSYEQYF
TRBD2	TRBV30	TRBJ2-1	few	TGTGCCTGGAGTAGGACTAGCGCAAATGAGCAGTTCTTC	CAWSRTSANEQFF
TRBD2	TRBV7-2	TRBJ2-2	NA	TGTGCCAGCAGCTTACCGGCACTAGCGGGGGGGCCGGGGGAGCTGTTTTTT	CASSLPALAGGPGELFF
TRBD2	TRBV6-2/TRBV6-3	TRBJ2-2	NA	TGTGCCAGCAGTTACTCACTGACTAGCGGGAGGGACACCGGGGAGCTGTTTTTT	CASSYSLTSGRDTGELFF
NA	TRBV11-2	TRBJ2-3	NA	TGTGCCAGCAGCTTATGGGCGGGACCTAGCACAGATACGCAGTATTTT	CASSLWAGPSTDTQYF
NA	TRBV19	TRBJ2-5	NA	TGTGCCAGTAGTATAGGCGGGGAGCCACAAGAGACCCAGTACTTC	CASSIGGEPQETQYF
TRBD2	TRBV5-6	TRBJ2-1	NA	TGTGCCAGCAGCCGAGCGGGATACAATGAGCAGTTCTTC	CASSRAGYNEQFF
TRBD1	TRBV2	TRBJ1-4	NA	TGTGCCAGCAGACCCGGACAGGGGGCTCGTGAAAAACTGTTTTTT	CASRPGQGAREKLFF
TRBD1	TRBV4-2	TRBJ1-2	NA	TGTGCCAGCAGGGCACAGGGGGCAAACTATGGCTACACCTTC	CASRAQGANYGYTF
TRBD1	TRBV18	TRBJ1-1	NA	TGTGCCAGCTCACCCCAGGGGGGCGTCAACACTGAAGCTTTCTTT	CASSPQGGVNTEAFF
TRBD1	TRBV9	TRBJ2-7	NA	TGTGCCAGCAGCCCCTTCCAGCAGGGGGAATTGTACGAGCAGTACTTC	CASSPFQQGELYEQYF
TRBD1	TRBV3-1/TRBV3-2	TRBJ1-5	NA	TGTGCCAGCAGCCCCAGACGGACAGGGGCACCTTATAGCAATCAGCCCCAGCATTTT	CASSPRRTGAPYSNQPQHF
NA	TRBV7-8	TRBJ2-5	NA	TGTGCCAGCAGCCCCGACCAAGAGACCCAGTACTTC	CASSPDQETQYF
NA	TRBV18	TRBJ1-6	NA	TGTGCCAGCTCACCGTACGGGGGGCCTAATTCACCCCTCCACTTT	CASSPYGGPNSPLHF
NA	TRBV19	TRBJ1-2	NA	TGTGCCAGTAGTATATTTCAGACTAACTATGGCTACACCTTC	CASSIFQTNYGYTF
NA	TRBV7-2	TRBJ2-2	NA	TGTGCCAGCAGCGCGAAAAGAACCGGGGAGCTGTTTTTT	CASSAKRTGELFF
TRBD2	TRBV7-2	TRBJ2-2	NA	TGTGCCAGCAGCTTAGGGGGAGCGGGGGGATACACCGGGGAGCTGTTTTTT	CASSLGGAGGYTGELFF
TRBD2	TRBV7-6	TRBJ2-2	few	TGTGCCAGCAGCCGGACTAGCGGGGGAGCGAACACCGGGGAGCTGTTTTTT	CASSRTSGGANTGELFF
NA	TRBV7-6	TRBJ2-3	NA	TGTGCCAGCAGCTCCTCCGGGATCTTCACAGATACGCAGTATTTT	CASSSSGIFTDTQYF
NA	TRBV29-1	TRBJ2-3	NA	TGCAGCGTTGTCGGCGGGGTCCCAGCTACGCAGTATTTT	CSVVGGVPATQYF
NA	TRBV10-1	TRBJ2-7	NA	TGCGCCAGCAGTGAGTCGAAGCTGGTTAGCTCCTACGAGCAGTACTTC	CASSESKLVSSYEQYF
TRBD2	TRBV7-2	TRBJ2-5	NA	TGTGCCAGCAGCTCCCAGGGACTAGTCTACTTC	CASSSQGLVYF
TRBD1	TRBV5-1	TRBJ1-1	few	TGCGCCAGCAGCTGGGTACAGGGGATGAACACTGAAGCTTTCTTT	CASSWVQGMNTEAFF
TRBD1	TRBV5-6	TRBJ1-5	NA	TGTGCCAGCAGCGTCAACAGGGGAAACGGCAATCAGCCCCAGCATTTT	CASSVNRGNGNQPQHF
TRBD1	TRBV12-3/TRBV12-4	TRBJ1-2	NA	TGTGCCAGCAGTTCGGCAGGGGGCTATGGCTACACCTTC	CASSSAGGYGYTF
TRBD1	TRBV5-5	TRBJ1-2	NA	TGTGCCAGCAGCTTGGTAGGGGGCGGCTACACCTTC	CASSLVGGGYTF
TRBD2	TRBV3-1/TRBV3-2	TRBJ2-3	NA	TGTGCCAGCAGCCACTCCCGGGACTACCCCACAGATACGCAGTATTTT	CASSHSRDYPTDTQYF
NA	TRBV9	TRBJ2-2	NA	TGTGCCAGCAGCCCCCGCCAGGGATTCCCCGGGGAGCTGTTTTTT	CASSPRQGFPGELFF
NA	TRBV2	TRBJ1-4	NA	TGTGCCAGCAGTGAGATCGGACATCCCAGTGAAAAACTGTTTTTT	CASSEIGHPSEKLFF
NA	TRBV11-2	TRBJ1-4	NA	TGTGCCAGCAGCTTAGGTCTTCAGGGTACTAATGAAAAACTGTTTTTT	CASSLGLQGTNEKLFF
NA	TRBV19	TRBJ1-5	many	TGTGCCAGTAGTGGGGGGCCGGGGGGAGTTCAGCCCCAGCATTTT	CASSGGPGGVQPQHF
NA	TRBV2	TRBJ1-4	NA	TGTGCCAGCAGATCGGGGTTTAATGAAAAACTGTTTTTT	CASRSGFNEKLFF
TRBD1	TRBV5-6	TRBJ2-1	NA	TGTGCCAGCAGCTACGACAGGGTCGGGGCCTACAATGAGCAGTTCTTC	CASSYDRVGAYNEQFF
TRBD2	TRBV27	TRBJ2-3	NA	TGTGCCAGCAGGGGACTAGCGGGAGATACGCAGTATTTT	CASRGLAGDTQYF
NA	TRBV28	TRBJ1-5	NA	TGTGCCAGCAGTTTAGACGACTTGCAGCCCCAGCATTTT	CASSLDDLQPQHF
NA	TRBV27	TRBJ1-4	NA	TGTGCCAGCAGCTTAACCAGGGGCGGAAAACTGTTTTTT	CASSLTRGGKLFF
NA	TRBV21-1	TRBJ1-1	few	TGTGCCAGCAGCAAAACTACAACAGGGACCACTGAAGCTTTCTTT	CASSKTTTGTTEAFF
TRBD2	TRBV6-2/TRBV6-3	TRBJ2-7	NA	TGTGCCAGCAGTTACATAGCGGGGGGCTCCTACGAGCAGTACTTC	CASSYIAGGSYEQYF
TRBD2	TRBV6-2/TRBV6-3	TRBJ2-1	NA	TGTGCCAGCAGTTACGGACTAGCGAGGGGTGAGCAGTTCTTC	CASSYGLARGEQFF